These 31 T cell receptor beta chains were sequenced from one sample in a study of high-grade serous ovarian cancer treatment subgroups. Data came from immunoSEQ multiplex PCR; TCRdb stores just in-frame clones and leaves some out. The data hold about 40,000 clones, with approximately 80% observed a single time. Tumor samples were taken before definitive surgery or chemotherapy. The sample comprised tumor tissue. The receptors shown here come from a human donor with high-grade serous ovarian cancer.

The CDR3 loop is CASSLGRRYSGNTIYF. CDR3 nucleotides: TGTGCCAGCAGCCTCGGACGCAGGTACTCTGGAAACACCATATATTTT. The J gene is TRBJ1-3, the V gene TRBV5-6; no clear D. CDR1 and CDR2 (germline): SGHDT, YYEEEE. The germline V and J ends were trimmed by 4 bases and 0 bases, with 14 bases remaining between them. CDR3 length: 16 amino acids. Based on the CDR3 plus reference TRBV5-6 and TRBJ1-3, the full variable domain is DAGVTQSPTHLIKTRGQQVTLRCSPKSGHDTVSWYQQALGQGPQFIFQYYEEEERQRGNFPDRFSGHQFPNYSSELNVNALLLGDSALYLCASSLGRRYSGNTIYFGEGSWLTVV.

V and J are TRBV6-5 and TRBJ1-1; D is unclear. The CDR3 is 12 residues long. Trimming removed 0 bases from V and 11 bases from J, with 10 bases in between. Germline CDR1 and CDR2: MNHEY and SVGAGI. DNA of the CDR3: TGTGCCAGCAGTTACTCGGAGGAAGGGGCTTTCTTT. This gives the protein CASSYSEEGAFF.

The CDR3 DNA reads TGTGCCAGCAGCTACCTTACAGGGCGAATGAACACTGAAGCTTTCTTT. The encoded protein is CASSYLTGRMNTEAFF. The chain couples TRBV5-4 to TRBJ1-1; D possibly corresponds to TRBD1 (6 bases). The CDR3 runs to 16 residues. Germline V gives CDR1 SGHNT, CDR2 YYREEE (reference sequence). Trimming left V 3 bases short and J 0 bases short, with 15 bases between. The full variable domain, completed using reference TRBV5-4 and TRBJ1-1, is ETGVTQSPTHLIKTRGQQVTLRCSSQSGHNTVSWYQQALGQGPQFIFQYYREEENGRGNFPPRFSGLQFPNYSSELNVNALELDDSALYLCASSYLTGRMNTEAFFGQGTRLTVV.

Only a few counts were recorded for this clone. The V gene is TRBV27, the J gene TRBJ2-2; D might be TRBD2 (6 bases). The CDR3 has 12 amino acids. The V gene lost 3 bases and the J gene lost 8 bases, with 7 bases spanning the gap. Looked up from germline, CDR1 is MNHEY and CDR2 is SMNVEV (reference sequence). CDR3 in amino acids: CASSLEGGELFF. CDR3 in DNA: TGTGCCAGCAGTTTGGAGGGGGGGGAGCTGTTTTTT.

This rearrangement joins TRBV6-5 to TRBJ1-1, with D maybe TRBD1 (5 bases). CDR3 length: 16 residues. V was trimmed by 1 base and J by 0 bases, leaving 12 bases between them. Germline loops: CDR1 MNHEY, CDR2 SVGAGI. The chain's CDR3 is CASSYWGNPLNTEAFF. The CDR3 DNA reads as TGTGCCAGCAGTTACTGGGGGAATCCACTGAACACTGAAGCTTTCTTT.

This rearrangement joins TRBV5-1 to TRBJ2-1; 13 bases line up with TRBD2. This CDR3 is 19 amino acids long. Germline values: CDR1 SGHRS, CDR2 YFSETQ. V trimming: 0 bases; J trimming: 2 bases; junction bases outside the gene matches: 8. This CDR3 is CASSLGTSGSSDPYNEQFF. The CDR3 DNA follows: TGCGCCAGCAGCTTGGGGACTAGCGGGAGTTCGGACCCCTACAATGAGCAGTTCTTC.

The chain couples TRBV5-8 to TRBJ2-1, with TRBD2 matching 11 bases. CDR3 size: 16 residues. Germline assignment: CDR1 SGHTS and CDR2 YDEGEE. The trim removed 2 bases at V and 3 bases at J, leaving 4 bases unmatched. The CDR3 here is CASSFRGTSGYNEQFF. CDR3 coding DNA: TGTGCCAGCAGCTTCCGTGGGACTAGCGGCTACAATGAGCAGTTCTTC.

The CDR3 DNA reads TGTGCCAGCAGCTTACGTAAAGCGGGAGCCAAAAACATTCAGTACTTC. As protein: CASSLRKAGAKNIQYF. The J gene is TRBJ2-4, the V gene TRBV11-3; possibly TRBD2 for D (6 bases). CDR1 SGHNT and CDR2 YENEEA come from the germline V gene. Trimming took off 2 bases at V and 0 bases at J, with 11 bases between the two ends. CDR3 size: 16 residues.

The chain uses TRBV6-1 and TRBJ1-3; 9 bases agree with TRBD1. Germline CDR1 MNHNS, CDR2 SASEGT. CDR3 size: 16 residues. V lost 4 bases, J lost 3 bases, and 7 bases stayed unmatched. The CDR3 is CASSAPGQGSGNTIYF. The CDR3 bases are TGTGCCAGCAGTGCCCCGGGACAGGGAAGTGGAAACACCATATATTTT.

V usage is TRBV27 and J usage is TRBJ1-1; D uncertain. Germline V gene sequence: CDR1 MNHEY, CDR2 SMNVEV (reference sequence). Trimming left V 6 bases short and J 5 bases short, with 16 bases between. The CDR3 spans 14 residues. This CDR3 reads CASRPPATTTEAFF. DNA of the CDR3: TGTGCCAGCAGGCCCCCCGCGACAACGACTGAAGCTTTCTTT.

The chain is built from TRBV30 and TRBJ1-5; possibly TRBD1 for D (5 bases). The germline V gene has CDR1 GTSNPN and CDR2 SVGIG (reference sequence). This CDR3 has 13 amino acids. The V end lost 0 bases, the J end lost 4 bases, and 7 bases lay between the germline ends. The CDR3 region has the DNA TGTGCCTGGAGTGTATGGGGGAATCAGCCCCAGCATTTT. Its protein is CAWSVWGNQPQHF. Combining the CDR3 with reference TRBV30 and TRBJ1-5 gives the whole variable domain SQTIHQWPATLVQPVGSPLSLECTVEGTSNPNLYWYRQAAGRGLQLLFYSVGIGQISSEVPQNLSASRPQDRQFILSSKKLLLSDSGFYLCAWSVWGNQPQHFGDGTRLSIL.

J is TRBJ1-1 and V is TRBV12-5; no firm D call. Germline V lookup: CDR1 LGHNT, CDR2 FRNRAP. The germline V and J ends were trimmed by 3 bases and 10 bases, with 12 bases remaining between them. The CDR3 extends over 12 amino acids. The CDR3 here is CASGLEGSRAFF. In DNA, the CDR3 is TGTGCTAGTGGTTTAGAAGGGTCCAGAGCTTTCTTT.

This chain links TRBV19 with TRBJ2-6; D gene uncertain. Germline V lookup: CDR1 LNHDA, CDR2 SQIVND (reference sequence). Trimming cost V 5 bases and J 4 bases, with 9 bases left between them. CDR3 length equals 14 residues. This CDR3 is CASSSNSGANVLTF. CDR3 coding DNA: TGTGCCAGTAGTTCGAATTCCGGGGCCAACGTCCTGACTTTC.

Here the CDR3 DNA reads TGTGCCAGCAGCTTAGCTGAGGGTACGCAGTATTTT. Its protein product is CASSLAEGTQYF. The gene calls are TRBV7-2 and TRBJ2-3; perhaps TRBD2 as D (5 bases). The V gene's germline CDR1 is SGHTA and CDR2 FQGNSA. The CDR3 has 12 amino acids. V lost 0 bases, J lost 8 bases, and 6 bases lay in between.

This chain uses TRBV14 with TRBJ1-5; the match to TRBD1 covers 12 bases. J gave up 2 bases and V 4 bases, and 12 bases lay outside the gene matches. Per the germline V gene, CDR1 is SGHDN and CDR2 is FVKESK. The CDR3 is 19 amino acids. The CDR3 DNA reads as TGTGCCAGCAGCCCTTCTAGGGACAGGGGGCTCTTAGGCAATCAGCCCCAGCATTTT. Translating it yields CASSPSRDRGLLGNQPQHF.

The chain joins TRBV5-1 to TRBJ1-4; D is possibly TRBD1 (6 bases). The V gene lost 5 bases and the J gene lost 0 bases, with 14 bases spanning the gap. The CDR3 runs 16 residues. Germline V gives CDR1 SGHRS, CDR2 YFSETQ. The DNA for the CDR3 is TGCGCCAGCAGAGGCCTCAGGGGAACAACTAATGAAAAACTGTTTTTT. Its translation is CASRGLRGTTNEKLFF.

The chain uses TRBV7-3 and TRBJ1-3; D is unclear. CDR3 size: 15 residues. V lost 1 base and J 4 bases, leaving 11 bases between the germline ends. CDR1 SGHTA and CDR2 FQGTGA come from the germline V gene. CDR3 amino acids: CASSLSPASGNTIYF. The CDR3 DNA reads TGTGCCAGCAGCTTAAGTCCGGCGTCAGGAAACACCATATATTTT.

CDR3 amino acids: CASSQDRRGGDTQYF. CDR3 bases: TGCGCCAGCAGCCAAGATAGGAGGGGAGGAGATACGCAGTATTTT. This rearrangement joins TRBV4-3 to TRBJ2-3, with D possibly matching TRBD2 (6 bases). CDR1 and CDR2 (germline): LGHNA, YSLEER. V dropped 0 bases and J dropped 5 bases, with 12 bases sitting between them. The CDR3 runs 15 residues.

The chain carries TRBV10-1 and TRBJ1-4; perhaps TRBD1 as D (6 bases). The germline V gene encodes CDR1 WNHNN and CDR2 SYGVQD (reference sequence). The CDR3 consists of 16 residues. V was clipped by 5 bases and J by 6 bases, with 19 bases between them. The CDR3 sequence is CASSPVGGGGDEKLFF. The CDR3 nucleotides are TGCGCCAGCAGTCCAGTAGGGGGAGGGGGGGATGAAAAACTGTTTTTT.

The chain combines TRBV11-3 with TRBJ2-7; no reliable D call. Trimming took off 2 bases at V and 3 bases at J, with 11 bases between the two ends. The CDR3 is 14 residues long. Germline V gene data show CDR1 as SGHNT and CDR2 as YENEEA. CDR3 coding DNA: TGTGCCAGCAGCTTATACCCCCATGTCTACGAGCAGTACTTC. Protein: CASSLYPHVYEQYF.

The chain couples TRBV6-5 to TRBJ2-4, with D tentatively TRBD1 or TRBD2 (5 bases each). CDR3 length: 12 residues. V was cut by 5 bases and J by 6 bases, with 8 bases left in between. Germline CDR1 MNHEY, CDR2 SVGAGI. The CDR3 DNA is TGTGCCAGCAGTCGGGGCGGAAACATTCAGTACTTC. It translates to CASSRGGNIQYF.

In DNA form, the CDR3 reads TGTGCCAGCTCTGGGGGGGGCCACACTGAAGCTTTCTTT. It is translated as CASSGGGHTEAFF. J is TRBJ1-1 and V is TRBV2, with a possible D match to TRBD1 (6 bases). The CDR3 length is 13 residues. Germline-derived CDR1 and CDR2 are SNHLY and FYNNEI. Trimming removed 8 bases from V and 3 bases from J, with 13 bases in between.

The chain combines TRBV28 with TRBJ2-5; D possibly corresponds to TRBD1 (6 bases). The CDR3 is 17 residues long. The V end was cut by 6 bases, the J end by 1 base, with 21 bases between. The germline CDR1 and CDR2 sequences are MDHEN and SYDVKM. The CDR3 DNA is TGTGCCAGCAGCCTAGGATGGGCAGGGGACCTCCAAGAGACCCAGTACTTC. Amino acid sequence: CASSLGWAGDLQETQYF.

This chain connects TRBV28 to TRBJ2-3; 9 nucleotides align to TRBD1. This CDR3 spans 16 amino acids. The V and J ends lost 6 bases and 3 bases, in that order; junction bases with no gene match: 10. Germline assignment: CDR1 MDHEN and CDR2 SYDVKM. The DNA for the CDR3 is TGTGCCAGCAGCCCTCCGGGACAGGGTGGGACAGATACGCAGTATTTT. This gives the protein CASSPPGQGGTDTQYF.

The CDR3 protein is CASSRQTQETQYF. For the CDR3, the DNA is TGTGCCAGCAGCCGACAGACCCAAGAGACCCAGTACTTC. The chain employs TRBV7-2 and TRBJ2-5; D is possibly TRBD1 (5 bases). Germline V lookup: CDR1 SGHTA, CDR2 FQGNSA. Deletions cut 5 bases from V and 1 base from J, with 8 bases between. The CDR3 has 13 residues.

DNA of the CDR3: TGTGCCAGCAGCTTCCGGGCTCGACGGGCTGAAGCTTTCTTT. It yields the protein CASSFRARRAEAFF. The chain uses TRBV13 and TRBJ1-1; D not certain. V was clipped by 3 bases and J by 6 bases, with 14 bases between them. Germline V gives CDR1 PRHDT, CDR2 FYEKMQ (reference sequence). This CDR3 region has 14 residues.

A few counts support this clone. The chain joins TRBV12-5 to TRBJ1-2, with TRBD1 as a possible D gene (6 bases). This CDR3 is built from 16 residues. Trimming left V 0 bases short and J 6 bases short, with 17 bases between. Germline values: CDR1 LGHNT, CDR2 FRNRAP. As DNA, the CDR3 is TGTGCTAGTGGTTTGGTACGGACAGCAGCGAGGAATGGCTACACCTTC. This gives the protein CASGLVRTAARNGYTF. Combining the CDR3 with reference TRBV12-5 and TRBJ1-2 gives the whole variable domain DARVTQTPRHKVTEMGQEVTMRCQPILGHNTVFWYRQTMMQGLELLAYFRNRAPLDDSGMPKDRFSAEMPDATLATLKIQPSEPRDSAVYFCASGLVRTAARNGYTFGSGTRLTVV.

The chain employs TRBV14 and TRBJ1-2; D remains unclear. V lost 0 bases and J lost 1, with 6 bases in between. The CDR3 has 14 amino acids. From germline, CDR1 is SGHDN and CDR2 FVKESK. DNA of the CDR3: TGTGCCAGCAGCCAAGATCGACTTAACTATGGCTACACCTTC. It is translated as CASSQDRLNYGYTF.

CDR3 protein: CASSLDRGRVYGYTF. CDR3 DNA sequence: TGTGCCAGCAGCCTGGACAGGGGGCGCGTCTATGGCTACACCTTC. The chain is built from TRBV5-6 and TRBJ1-2; TRBD1 aligns across 11 bases. The CDR3 covers 15 residues. The V gene end was trimmed by 4 bases and the J gene end by 4 bases; junction bases not matched to a gene: 6. In germline, CDR1 is SGHDT, CDR2 YYEEEE.

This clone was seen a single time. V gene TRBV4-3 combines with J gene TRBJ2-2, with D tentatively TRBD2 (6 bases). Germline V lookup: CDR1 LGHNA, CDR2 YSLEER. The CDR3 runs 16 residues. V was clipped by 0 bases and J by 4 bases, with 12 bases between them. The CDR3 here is CASSQELARTTGELFF. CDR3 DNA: TGCGCCAGCAGCCAAGAGCTAGCGAGAACCACCGGGGAGCTGTTTTTT.

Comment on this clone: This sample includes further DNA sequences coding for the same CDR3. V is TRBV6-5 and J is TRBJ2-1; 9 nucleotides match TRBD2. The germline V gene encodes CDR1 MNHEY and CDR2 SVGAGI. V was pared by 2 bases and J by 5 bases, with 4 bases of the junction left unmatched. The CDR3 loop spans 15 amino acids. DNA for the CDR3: TGTGCCAGCAGTTACGGGCGGGGGGGCCACAATGAGCAGTTCTTC. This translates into CASSYGRGGHNEQFF.